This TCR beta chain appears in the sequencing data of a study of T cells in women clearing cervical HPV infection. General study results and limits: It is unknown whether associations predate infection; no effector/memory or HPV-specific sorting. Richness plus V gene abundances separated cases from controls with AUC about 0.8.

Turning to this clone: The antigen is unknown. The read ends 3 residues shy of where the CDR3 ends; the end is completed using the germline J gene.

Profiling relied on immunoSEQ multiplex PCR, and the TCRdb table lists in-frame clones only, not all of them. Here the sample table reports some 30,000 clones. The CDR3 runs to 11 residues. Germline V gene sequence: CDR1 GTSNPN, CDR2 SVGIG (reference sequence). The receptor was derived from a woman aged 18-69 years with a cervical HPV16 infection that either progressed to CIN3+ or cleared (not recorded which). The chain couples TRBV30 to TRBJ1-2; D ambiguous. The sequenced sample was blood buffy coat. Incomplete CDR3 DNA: TGTGCCTGGAAGGACTCCTACGAC. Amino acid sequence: CAWKDSYD. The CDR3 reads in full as CAWKDSYDYTF. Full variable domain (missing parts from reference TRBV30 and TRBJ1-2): SQTIHQWPATLVQPVGSPLSLECTVEGTSNPNLYWYRQAAGRGLQLLFYSVGIGQISSEVPQNLSASRPQDRQFILSSKKLLLSDSGFYLCAWKDSYDYTFGSGTRLTVV.